Presented here are 27 T cell receptor beta chains from one specimen sequenced in a study of blood T cell repertoires in COVID-19. Some clones are missing from TCRdb's copy, which holds only in-frame ones; the method was immunoSEQ multiplex PCR. Among approximately 270,000 clones listed, around 86% were seen once. Sequences were obtained from peripheral blood. Receptors originate from a man between 35 and 55 years old with active or convalescent COVID-19.

The chain recombines TRBV11-3 with TRBJ2-2; D is unresolved. Germline V gene sequence: CDR1 SGHNT, CDR2 YENEEA. Trimming stripped 1 base from V and 7 bases from J, with 10 bases between. The CDR3 consists of 14 residues. The CDR3 bases are TGTGCCAGCAGCTTAGTTCGTAGCAGCGGGGAGCTGTTTTTT. Translation: CASSLVRSSGELFF.

This sequence joins TRBV19 and TRBJ2-1, with D unclear. Trimming cost V 4 bases and J 3 bases, with 4 bases left between them. The V gene's germline CDR1 is LNHDA and CDR2 SQIVND (reference sequence). The CDR3 has 12 amino acids. The CDR3 region is CASSTVYNEQFF. CDR3 sequence (DNA): TGTGCCAGTAGTACAGTCTACAATGAGCAGTTCTTC.

The chain joins TRBV11-3 to TRBJ2-3; D is possibly TRBD1 (6 bases). The V gene lost 2 bases and the J gene lost 0 bases, with 15 bases spanning the gap. CDR1 SGHNT and CDR2 YENEEA come from the germline V gene. The CDR3 consists of 17 residues. The CDR3 region is CASSLSTGTISTDTQYF. Written as DNA, the CDR3 is TGTGCCAGCAGCTTAAGTACCGGGACAATAAGCACAGATACGCAGTATTTT.

CDR3 in DNA: TGTGCCAGCAGCCAAGATCGGCTAGCGGGAGTAAGTGACCCCTACAATGAGCAGTTCTTC. As protein: CASSQDRLAGVSDPYNEQFF. This chain joins TRBV4-2 and TRBJ2-1, with 10 bases that match TRBD2. Germline V gene data show CDR1 as LGHNA and CDR2 as YNFKEQ. The V segment lost 0 bases and the J segment 2 bases; nucleotides outside the gene matches: 13. CDR3 length equals 20 residues.

This chain links TRBV11-3 with TRBJ2-3, with 9 positions matching TRBD1. The germline V gene encodes CDR1 SGHNT and CDR2 YENEEA. The CDR3 spans 14 residues. V lost 3 bases and J lost 5; bases outside the gene matches: 3. In DNA, the CDR3 is TGTGCCAGCAGCTTCACAGGGGGCATAGATACGCAGTATTTT. Translation: CASSFTGGIDTQYF.

The CDR3: CASSVLAGGINEQFF. CDR3 DNA sequence: TGTGCCAGCAGTGTGTTAGCGGGGGGGATCAATGAGCAGTTCTTC. The chain has TRBV27 and TRBJ2-1, with TRBD2 matching over 11 bases. The CDR3 extends over 15 amino acids. The germline gives CDR1 MNHEY, CDR2 SMNVEV (reference sequence). The J segment lost 6 bases and the V segment lost 5 bases, leaving 6 bases of the junction unmatched.

The V and J genes are TRBV11-3 and TRBJ2-7; 14 bases map to TRBD2. There are 16 residues in the CDR3. CDR1 and CDR2 (germline): SGHNT, YENEEA. Trimming removed 5 bases from V and 5 bases from J; junction bases left unmatched: 8. CDR3 residues: CASSPAGTSGGHEQYF. As DNA, the CDR3 is TGTGCCAGCAGCCCTGCCGGGACTAGCGGGGGACACGAGCAGTACTTC.

The V and J genes are TRBV28 and TRBJ2-1; 12 nucleotides line up with TRBD2. The CDR3 loop spans 17 amino acids. Germline V gene lookup returns CDR1 MDHEN and CDR2 SYDVKM. Germline trimming cut 6 bases from V and 4 bases from J; bases unmatched to any gene: 10. CDR3 region: CASSSLAGGPGYNEQFF. In nucleotides, the CDR3 is TGTGCCAGCAGCTCGCTAGCGGGGGGGCCAGGATACAATGAGCAGTTCTTC.

The CDR3 coding sequence is TGTGCCAGCAGCTTCACAGGGCTTAATGAAAAACTGTTTTTT. Encoded protein: CASSFTGLNEKLFF. This chain links TRBV11-3 with TRBJ1-4; D is perhaps TRBD1 (6 bases). With 3 bases removed from V and 4 bases from J, the gap between germline ends came to 9 bases. The CDR3 is 14 amino acids. The germline gives CDR1 SGHNT, CDR2 YENEEA.

V and J are TRBV27 and TRBJ2-7; 8 nucleotides align to TRBD1. Unmatched junction bases numbered 4, after V lost 0 bases and J lost 3 bases. Germline V gene lookup returns CDR1 MNHEY and CDR2 SMNVEV (reference sequence). This CDR3 has 15 amino acids. CDR3 sequence (DNA): TGTGCCAGCAGTTTATCCGGGACAGGACTCTACGAGCAGTACTTC. Translation: CASSLSGTGLYEQYF.

The V call is TRBV11-2, the J call TRBJ2-5, with D unclear. The CDR3 loop spans 14 amino acids. Germline-derived CDR1 and CDR2 are SGHAT and FQNNGV. Trimming stripped 3 bases from V and 1 base from J, with 9 bases between. The CDR3 region is CASSFGTAQETQYF. In DNA form, the CDR3 reads TGTGCCAGCAGCTTCGGAACAGCCCAAGAGACCCAGTACTTC.

This chain uses TRBV7-8 with TRBJ2-7, with a weak D call TRBD2 (6 bases). V was trimmed by 6 bases and J by 7 bases, leaving 22 bases between them. Germline V lookup: CDR1 SGHVS, CDR2 FQNEAQ. This CDR3 has 15 residues. The CDR3 sequence: CASSYGGTRVREQYF. For the CDR3, the DNA is TGTGCCAGCAGTTATGGCGGGACTCGGGTTCGGGAGCAGTACTTC.

The rearrangement links TRBV18 to TRBJ2-1; 9 bases agree with TRBD1. The trim removed 0 bases at V and 5 bases at J, leaving 17 bases unmatched. CDR3 length: 20 residues. Looked up from germline, CDR1 is KGHSH and CDR2 is LQKENI. This CDR3 is CASSPPNGQGTRDAHNEQFF. The CDR3, as DNA: TGTGCCAGCTCACCACCAAACGGACAGGGGACACGGGACGCGCACAATGAGCAGTTCTTC.

The rearrangement uses TRBV19 and TRBJ1-2; weak D call: TRBD1 (5 bases). There are 15 residues in the CDR3. Trimming took 6 bases from V and 4 from J, leaving 18 bases between them. Per germline, CDR1 LNHDA and CDR2 SQIVND (reference sequence). The CDR3 bases are TGTGCCAGTAGGAACCAGGGTGGGAGGAGCTATGGCTACACCTTC. As protein: CASRNQGGRSYGYTF.

The CDR3 protein is CSADQLGQSGELFF. CDR3 DNA: TGCAGCGCCGACCAGTTGGGCCAAAGCGGGGAGCTGTTTTTT. The gene calls are TRBV29-1 and TRBJ2-2; no firm D call. Germline loops: CDR1 SQVTM, CDR2 ANQGSEA. V was trimmed by 7 bases and J by 7 bases, leaving 19 bases between them. This CDR3 spans 14 amino acids.

The V gene is TRBV28, the J gene TRBJ1-2; TRBD1 matches 7 bases. V was clipped by 6 bases and J by 4 bases; unmatched bases: 5. CDR3 length equals 13 residues. In germline, CDR1 is MDHEN, CDR2 SYDVKM. The CDR3 here is CASRPGQLYGYTF. The DNA of the CDR3 is TGTGCCAGCAGACCGGGACAGCTCTATGGCTACACCTTC.

This rearrangement joins TRBV6-5 to TRBJ2-7, with TRBD1 matching over 7 bases. Germline loops: CDR1 MNHEY, CDR2 SVGAGI. J lost 1 base, V lost 7 bases, and 7 bases had no gene match. This CDR3 contains 14 residues. CDR3 sequence (DNA): TGTGCCAGCACCAAGTCCAGGGGGTCCTACGAGCAGTACTTC. It translates to CASTKSRGSYEQYF.

This clone showed up just once. The chain combines TRBV4-1 with TRBJ2-1; TRBD2 aligns across 10 bases. The CDR3 runs 15 residues. Germline CDR1 and CDR2: MGHRA and YSYEKL. V was pared by 0 bases and J by 8 bases, with 4 bases of the junction left unmatched. CDR3 sequence reads: CASSQELAGIDEQFF. Written as DNA, the CDR3 is TGCGCCAGCAGCCAAGAACTAGCGGGAATAGATGAGCAGTTCTTC.

This chain uses TRBV27 with TRBJ2-7; no definite D call. Germline loops: CDR1 MNHEY, CDR2 SMNVEV (reference sequence). The CDR3 is 13 amino acids. Trimming removed 5 bases at V and 5 bases at J, with 13 bases between. The CDR3 loop is CASSARFFDEQYF. In DNA form, the CDR3 reads TGTGCCAGCAGTGCCAGGTTCTTCGACGAGCAGTACTTC.

This chain joins TRBV7-9 and TRBJ1-6; 8 bases map to TRBD1. Germline V gene sequence: CDR1 SEHNR, CDR2 FQNEAQ (reference sequence). The CDR3 covers 17 residues. The ends lost 7 bases at V and 9 bases at J; junction bases unmatched: 17. The CDR3 bases are TGTGCCAGCACCAGATCGAGTCAGGGGGCAGTTGTTTCACCCCTCCACTTT. Translation: CASTRSSQGAVVSPLHF.

This clone has a single count. The V gene is TRBV27, the J gene TRBJ2-7; 10 positions agree with TRBD1. The CDR3 loop spans 15 amino acids. CDR1 is MNHEY, CDR2 SMNVEV, per germline (reference sequence). J gave up 3 bases and V 5 bases, and 7 bases lay outside the gene matches. CDR3 residues: CASSITGTGDYEQYF. DNA of the CDR3: TGTGCCAGCAGTATAACCGGGACAGGGGACTACGAGCAGTACTTC.

The V gene is TRBV9, the J gene TRBJ1-3; 7 nucleotides align to TRBD1. The CDR3 consists of 15 residues. Trimming cost V 3 bases and J 0 bases; bases outside gene matches: 3. Per germline, CDR1 SGDLS and CDR2 YYNGEE. The CDR3 nucleotides are TGTGCCAGCAGCGGCGGGACAGACTCTGGAAACACCATATATTTT. Translated: CASSGGTDSGNTIYF.

The genes are TRBV5-4 and TRBJ2-7; possible D gene TRBD2, 5 bases. Germline V lookup: CDR1 SGHNT, CDR2 YYREEE (reference sequence). V was clipped by 4 bases and J by 2 bases, with 10 bases between them. CDR3 length: 13 residues. The CDR3 here is CASSADSTYEQYF. CDR3 coding DNA: TGTGCCAGCAGCGCGGACTCAACCTACGAGCAGTACTTC.

CDR3 region: CASSLGSRGVAYEQYF. CDR3 in DNA: TGTGCCAGCAGCTTGGGGAGTCGGGGGGTAGCCTACGAGCAGTACTTC. This chain joins TRBV5-4 and TRBJ2-7, with 7 bases fitting TRBD2. Unmatched junction bases numbered 8, after V lost 0 bases and J lost 2 bases. The CDR3 sequence is 16 residues long. Germline loops: CDR1 SGHNT, CDR2 YYREEE (reference sequence). The full variable domain, completed using reference TRBV5-4 and TRBJ2-7, is ETGVTQSPTHLIKTRGQQVTLRCSSQSGHNTVSWYQQALGQGPQFIFQYYREEENGRGNFPPRFSGLQFPNYSSELNVNALELDDSALYLCASSLGSRGVAYEQYFGPGTRLTVT.

This clone showed up just once. J is TRBJ2-3 and V is TRBV7-3; possibly TRBD1 for D (6 bases). Trimming removed 2 bases at V and 1 base at J, with 10 bases between. The CDR3 is made up of 15 amino acids. Per germline, CDR1 SGHTA and CDR2 FQGTGA. The CDR3, as DNA: TGTGCCAGCAGCTTAGAACAGGGCGGCACAGATACGCAGTATTTT. Encoded protein: CASSLEQGGTDTQYF.

In this sample, this clone turned up once. This chain links TRBV10-1 with TRBJ1-4, with 7 bases fitting TRBD1. V trimming: 10 bases; J trimming: 3 bases; junction bases outside the gene matches: 17. The CDR3 has 17 amino acids. Germline CDR1 is WNHNN and CDR2 is SYGVQD (reference sequence). CDR3 DNA sequence: TGCGCCAACTGCGACAGGGTCCCTCAACCATCTAATGAAAAACTGTTTTTT. Translation: CANCDRVPQPSNEKLFF.

J is TRBJ1-1 and V is TRBV3-1 (or the pseudogene TRBV3-2); D unclear. CDR3 length equals 12 residues. V was pared by 1 base and J by 7 bases, with 7 bases between. CDR1 and CDR2 from the germline V gene are LGHDT and YNNKEL (reference sequence). The CDR3 DNA follows: TGTGCCAGCAGCCAAGCCCCAGGTGAAGCTTTCTTT. It codes for CASSQAPGEAFF.